These T cell receptor beta chains were read from a single sample in a study of blood T cells in healthy people across ages. Via MiXCR, TCRdb re-called the 5' RACE reads, giving one row per CDR3 protein. Of roughly 680,000 distinct CDR3 sequences detected, around 52% appear once; the ten largest clones hold roughly 12%. The sample taken for sequencing was blood. The source of these receptors is an elderly woman in good health. CDR3s include the opening cysteine and the closing phenylalanine or tryptophan. D genes are given only for firm matches. Some rows mark clone size as missing; the rest say once, few, many or name a class of expanded clone.

v_gene: TRBV5-1; j_gene: TRBJ2-2; abundance: NA; d_gene: TRBD2; CDR3nt: TGCGCCAGCAGCTTGACGGGGGGGATCAACACCGGGGAGCTGTTTTTT; CDR3aa: CASSLTGGINTGELFF
v_gene: TRBV13; j_gene: TRBJ2-3; abundance: few; d_gene: NA; CDR3nt: TGTGCCAGCAGCTCCTCCAAGCGGGATACGCAGTATTTT; CDR3aa: CASSSSKRDTQYF
v_gene: TRBV28; j_gene: TRBJ1-6; abundance: many; d_gene: NA; CDR3nt: TGTGCCAGCAGGATCCCAGGAACCCTCTCCTATAATTCACCCCTCCACTTT; CDR3aa: CASRIPGTLSYNSPLHF
v_gene: TRBV11-3; j_gene: TRBJ2-1; abundance: NA; d_gene: NA; CDR3nt: TGTGCCAGCAGCTTAGGGAAGAAAGGACCGTTCTTC; CDR3aa: CASSLGKKGPFF
v_gene: TRBV10-3; j_gene: TRBJ1-3; abundance: NA; d_gene: NA; CDR3nt: TGTGCCATCAGTGAGGCTTCTGGAAACACCATATATTTT; CDR3aa: CAISEASGNTIYF
v_gene: TRBV24-1; j_gene: TRBJ2-2; abundance: NA; d_gene: NA; CDR3nt: TGTGCCACCAGTGGGCCCCGGGGACTCTACACCGGGGAGCTGTTTTTT; CDR3aa: CATSGPRGLYTGELFF
v_gene: TRBV7-2; j_gene: TRBJ2-3; abundance: NA; d_gene: TRBD2; CDR3nt: TGTGCCAGCAGCTTAACTAGCGGTCCGGGTGATACGCAGTATTTT; CDR3aa: CASSLTSGPGDTQYF
v_gene: TRBV28; j_gene: TRBJ2-5; abundance: few; d_gene: TRBD1; CDR3nt: TGTGCCAGCAGTGCATACAGGGGGGCCTTCTACAATGAGCAGTACTTC; CDR3aa: CASSAYRGAFYNEQYF
v_gene: TRBV24-1; j_gene: TRBJ2-5; abundance: many; d_gene: TRBD2; CDR3nt: TGTGCCACCAGTGATCCGCGGACTAGCTTTGAGACCCAGTACTTC; CDR3aa: CATSDPRTSFETQYF
v_gene: TRBV7-6; j_gene: TRBJ1-6; abundance: NA; d_gene: NA; CDR3nt: TGTGCCAGCAGCTTAGGCGTGAATTCACCCCTCCACTTT; CDR3aa: CASSLGVNSPLHF
v_gene: TRBV7-2; j_gene: TRBJ2-7; abundance: NA; d_gene: NA; CDR3nt: TGTGCCAGCAGCGTAGCCTCCGGTCTCGAGCAGTACTTC; CDR3aa: CASSVASGLEQYF
v_gene: TRBV5-6; j_gene: TRBJ2-7; abundance: NA; d_gene: TRBD2; CDR3nt: TGTGCCAGCTCCCGGGGGGTGGGGGGAATCTACGAGCAGTACTTC; CDR3aa: CASSRGVGGIYEQYF
v_gene: TRBV20-1; j_gene: TRBJ2-5; abundance: NA; d_gene: NA; CDR3nt: TGCAGCGCCGGGGGGCAGACCCAAGAGACCCAGTACTTC; CDR3aa: CSAGGQTQETQYF
v_gene: TRBV24-1; j_gene: TRBJ2-7; abundance: few; d_gene: TRBD1; CDR3nt: TGTGCCACCTCGGACAGGACCTACGAGCAGTACTTC; CDR3aa: CATSDRTYEQYF
v_gene: TRBV12-5; j_gene: TRBJ2-5; abundance: NA; d_gene: NA; CDR3nt: TGTGCTAGCGGTTTGGAGACAGCTTTTCCGGAGACCCAGTACTTC; CDR3aa: CASGLETAFPETQYF
v_gene: TRBV7-9; j_gene: TRBJ2-3; abundance: many; d_gene: TRBD1; CDR3nt: TGTGCCAGCAGCCCTGACAGGGGTGGGACAGATACGCAGTATTTT; CDR3aa: CASSPDRGGTDTQYF
v_gene: TRBV7-2; j_gene: TRBJ2-3; abundance: many; d_gene: NA; CDR3nt: TGTGCCAGCAGCCCGGGGCCAAGAGGGACGCAGTATTTT; CDR3aa: CASSPGPRGTQYF
v_gene: TRBV20-1; j_gene: TRBJ1-5; abundance: few; d_gene: NA; CDR3nt: TGCAGTGCCAGGACCCGGGCCGGGTGGGTCAATCAGCCCCAGCATTTT; CDR3aa: CSARTRAGWVNQPQHF
v_gene: TRBV2; j_gene: TRBJ2-1; abundance: few; d_gene: NA; CDR3nt: TGTGCCAGCAGTGTGATACAGGGAGTCTACAATGAGCAGTTCTTC; CDR3aa: CASSVIQGVYNEQFF
v_gene: TRBV7-9; j_gene: TRBJ2-7; abundance: NA; d_gene: NA; CDR3nt: TGTGCCAGCAGCTTAGACCTAGACGAGCAGTACTTC; CDR3aa: CASSLDLDEQYF
v_gene: TRBV2; j_gene: TRBJ1-2; abundance: NA; d_gene: NA; CDR3nt: TGTGCCAGCAGTGAAGAAGGAGGGCCGTCGGGGGGCTACACCTTC; CDR3aa: CASSEEGGPSGGYTF